Listed below are T cell receptor beta chains from one sample, sequenced in a study of blood T cell repertoires in COVID-19. TCRdb's copy holds only in-frame clones and misses some; the assay was immunoSEQ multiplex PCR. Here the sample spans approximately 260,000 clones, about nine tenths being singletons. The sequencing input was peripheral blood. Source of these receptors: a man aged 55 to 70 who had recovered from COVID-19. The CDR3 runs from the conserved cysteine through the conserved F or W. D genes are given only for firm matches. Rows give clone size only sometimes, using once, few, many, or a class for an expanded clone.

CDR3 protein	CDR3 DNA	V gene	D gene	clone size	J gene
CASSERGGSGELFF	TGTGCCAGCAGTGAACGGGGGGGCTCCGGGGAGCTGTTTTTT	TRBV25-1	TRBD2	-	TRBJ2-2
CATSSNYGYTF	TGTGCCACCAGCTCCAACTATGGCTACACCTTC	TRBV24-1	-	-	TRBJ1-2
CASSKAGGELNYGYTF	TGTGCCAGCAGTAAAGCAGGGGGCGAGTTGAACTATGGCTACACCTTC	TRBV5-4	TRBD1	-	TRBJ1-2
CASSTLDTQYF	TGTGCCAGTAGTACATTAGATACGCAGTATTTT	TRBV19	-	once	TRBJ2-3
CSGGVVTDSYEQYF	TGCAGCGGCGGGGTCGTGACAGACTCCTACGAGCAGTACTTC	TRBV29-1	-	-	TRBJ2-7
CASSRFGQGAYEQYF	TGTGCCAGCAGTCGGTTTGGACAGGGGGCCTACGAGCAGTACTTC	TRBV28	TRBD1	-	TRBJ2-7
CATVQLGGGEKLFF	TGTGCCACTGTCCAGTTGGGTGGAGGAGAAAAACTGTTTTTT	TRBV6-5	-	-	TRBJ1-4
CASSLRNRRNTEAFF	TGTGCCAGCAGCTTACGTAACAGGAGAAACACTGAAGCTTTCTTT	TRBV7-9	-	few	TRBJ1-1
CASREDAGPYNEQFF	TGTGCCAGCAGAGAGGACGCGGGGCCATACAATGAGCAGTTCTTC	TRBV6-5	-	-	TRBJ2-1
CASSPTDSSYNSPLHF	TGTGCCAGCAGCCCAACGGACAGCTCCTATAATTCACCCCTCCACTTT	TRBV7-8	-	few	TRBJ1-6
CASNGGPGSYNEQFF	TGTGCCAGCAATGGGGGCCCGGGCTCCTACAATGAGCAGTTCTTC	TRBV6-5	-	-	TRBJ2-1
CASSLRHNREPQHF	TGTGCCAGCAGTCTCCGCCATAACAGGGAGCCCCAGCATTTT	TRBV6-5	-	-	TRBJ1-5
CASSPNRHYGYTF	TGTGCCAGCAGCCCTAACAGACACTATGGCTACACCTTC	TRBV6-2/TRBV6-3	-	-	TRBJ1-2
CASGDRGRFGTQYF	TGTGCTAGTGGTGACAGGGGGCGATTCGGGACCCAGTACTTC	TRBV12-5	TRBD1	-	TRBJ2-5
CASGLVLWGEVIGETQYF	TGTGCTAGTGGTTTGGTACTCTGGGGGGAGGTAATTGGAGAGACCCAGTACTTC	TRBV12-5	-	-	TRBJ2-5
CASSPFTDTQYF	TGTGCCAGCAGTCCCTTCACAGATACGCAGTATTTT	TRBV12-3/TRBV12-4	-	-	TRBJ2-3
CASRSRLNYYEQYF	TGTGCCAGCAGATCGAGACTTAATTACTACGAGCAGTACTTC	TRBV28	-	-	TRBJ2-7
CASTAGEQFF	TGTGCCAGCACCGCGGGAGAGCAGTTCTTC	TRBV6-5	-	many	TRBJ2-1
CASSVGSGGLYEQYF	TGTGCCAGCAGCGTAGGTAGCGGGGGACTCTACGAGCAGTACTTC	TRBV9	TRBD2	-	TRBJ2-7
CATHSGGISTEQYF	TGTGCTACGCATAGCGGGGGTATCTCAACCGAGCAGTACTTC	TRBV6-5	TRBD2	-	TRBJ2-7
CASSPPRGGTDTQYF	TGTGCCAGCTCACCACCTCGGGGGGGCACAGATACGCAGTATTTT	TRBV18	TRBD2	-	TRBJ2-3
CASSVAAGRNTIYF	TGTGCCAGCAGCGTAGCCGCAGGGAGAAACACCATATATTTT	TRBV9	-	-	TRBJ1-3
CASSNYRDNQPQHF	TGTGCCAGCAGCAATTACAGGGACAATCAGCCCCAGCATTTT	TRBV7-8	-	-	TRBJ1-5
CASSLGGQAEKLFF	TGCGCCAGCAGCTTGGGGGGGCAGGCTGAAAAACTGTTTTTT	TRBV5-1	-	-	TRBJ1-4
CASSSSGYYGYTF	TGTGCCAGCAGTTCCTCAGGGTACTATGGCTACACCTTC	TRBV12-3/TRBV12-4	-	few	TRBJ1-2
CASSRSFSERGNYGYTF	TGTGCCAGCAGCCGCTCCTTTAGCGAAAGGGGGAACTATGGCTACACCTTC	TRBV7-9	-	-	TRBJ1-2
CASISDSYGYTF	TGTGCCAGCATCTCGGACAGCTATGGCTACACCTTC	TRBV12-3/TRBV12-4	-	few	TRBJ1-2
CASSPGGRLYNEQFF	TGTGCCAGCAGCCCTGGGGGCAGACTATACAATGAGCAGTTCTTC	TRBV3-1/TRBV3-2	-	-	TRBJ2-1
CASSVVTTHGYTF	TGTGCCAGCAGCGTAGTGACAACCCATGGCTACACCTTC	TRBV9	-	-	TRBJ1-2
CASRRTGTGVGELFF	TGTGCCAGCAGACGAACCGGGACAGGGGTTGGGGAGCTGTTTTTT	TRBV27	TRBD1	-	TRBJ2-2
CASSEDRITRGYTF	TGTGCCAGCAGCGAAGACAGGATTACGCGCGGCTACACCTTC	TRBV6-1	-	-	TRBJ1-2